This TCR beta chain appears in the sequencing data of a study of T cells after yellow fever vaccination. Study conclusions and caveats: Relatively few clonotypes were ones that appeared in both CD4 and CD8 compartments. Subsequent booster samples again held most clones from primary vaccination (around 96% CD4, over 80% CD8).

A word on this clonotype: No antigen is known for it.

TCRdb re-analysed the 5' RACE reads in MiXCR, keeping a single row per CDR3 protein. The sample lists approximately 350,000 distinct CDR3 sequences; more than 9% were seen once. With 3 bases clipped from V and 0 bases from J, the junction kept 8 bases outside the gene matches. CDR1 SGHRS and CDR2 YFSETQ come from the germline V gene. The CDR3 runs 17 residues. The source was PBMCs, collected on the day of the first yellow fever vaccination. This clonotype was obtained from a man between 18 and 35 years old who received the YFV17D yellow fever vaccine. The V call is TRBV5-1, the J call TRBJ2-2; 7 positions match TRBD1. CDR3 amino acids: CASSSQAQGANTGELFF. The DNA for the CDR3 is TGCGCCAGCAGCTCTCAAGCGCAGGGGGCGAACACCGGGGAGCTGTTTTTT.